This TCR beta chain was identified during a study of blood T cell repertoires in COVID-19. For the study at large: T cells, B-cell-depleted T cells, or PBMCs provided the cDNA or gDNA that served as material.

Per germline, CDR1 SNHLY and CDR2 FYNNEI. The ends were cut back, 7 bases at V and 7 bases at J, with 13 bases in the middle. The CDR3 is made up of 13 amino acids. Source study methods: Counts of nucleated cells, estimated from reference gene primer amplification, were obtained. Sequencing used immunoSEQ multiplex PCR; TCRdb keeps in-frame clones, though not all of them. D and trimming come from the DNA, and the V and J calls and clone size come from that table. The sample has about 49,000 clones, about 88% seen once; the top ten hold around 4.6%. The receptor comes from a man aged 35-49 years with active COVID-19. Sequencing was carried out using peripheral blood. The genes are TRBV2 and TRBJ2-2; maybe TRBD1 (6 bases). The CDR3 reads CASNGGADGELFF. The CDR3 DNA sequence: TGTGCCAGCAATGGGGGCGCGGACGGGGAGCTGTTTTTT.